The entry that follows covers one TCR beta chain sequence. The target antigen is unknown. This sample was included in a study of T cell responses to AZD1222 COVID-19 vaccine. Overall study context: Second-dose intervals near 4 or 12 weeks were combined. Broader study findings: Donors were chiefly white British, with a greater number of females, and clonal diversity was perhaps underestimated. Spike-specific TCR breadth and depth went up after people got two AZD1222 doses.

Trimming removed 5 bases at V and 4 bases at J, with 11 bases between. This CDR3 comprises 13 residues. The germline V gene has CDR1 SGHRS and CDR2 YFSETQ. TCRdb's copy holds only in-frame clones and misses some; the assay was immunoSEQ multiplex PCR. The sample holds some 96,000 clones; about nine tenths are singletons and the top ten take 1.7%. The material sequenced was peripheral blood, taken on day 0 of AZD1222 vaccination. The chain joins TRBV5-1 to TRBJ2-3, with a tentative D call TRBD1 (5 bases). The TCR was taken from an adult in good health. Written as DNA, the CDR3 is TGCGCCAGCAGTTATCAGGGTCCAGATACGCAGTATTTT. Translated, it gives CASSYQGPDTQYF.